The sequence of this TCR beta chain was determined in a study of cytomegalovirus exposure and HLA in healthy donors. With regard to this clone: What it binds is not known.

The CDR3 runs 15 residues. V lost 2 bases, J lost 4 bases, and 5 bases stayed unmatched. CDR1 and CDR2 from the germline V gene are MDHEN and SYDVKM. The PCR employed 60 Vbeta primers together with 13 Jbeta primers. Some clones are missing from TCRdb's copy, which holds only in-frame ones; the method was immunoSEQ multiplex PCR. This table holds 95,000 to 130,000 clones, 55% to 75% found once. Findings of the study overall: Upon later analysis, HLA-associated TCR beta chains proved more clonally expanded than other, equally common chains.

The chain has TRBV28 and TRBJ2-1; 7 bases map to TRBD2. The source material was PBMCs. This clonotype originated in a woman in her thirties or forties in good health and CMV-seropositive. In nucleotides, the CDR3 is TGTGCCAGCAGTTTAGGCTCTAGCGGATACAATGAGCAGTTCTTC. Translating it yields CASSLGSSGYNEQFF.